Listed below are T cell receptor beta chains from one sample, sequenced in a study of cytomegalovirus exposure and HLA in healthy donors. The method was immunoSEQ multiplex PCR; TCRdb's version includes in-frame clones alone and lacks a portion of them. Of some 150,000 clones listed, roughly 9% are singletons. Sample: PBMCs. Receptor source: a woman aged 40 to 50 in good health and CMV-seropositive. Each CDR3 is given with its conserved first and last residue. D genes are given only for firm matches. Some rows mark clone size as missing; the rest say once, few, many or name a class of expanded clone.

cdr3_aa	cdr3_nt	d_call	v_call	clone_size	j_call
CATSPPPGTSGGVLNEQFF	TGTGCCACCAGCCCTCCTCCCGGGACTAGCGGGGGAGTCCTCAATGAGCAGTTCTTC	TRBD2	TRBV15	few	TRBJ2-1
CASGLIAGGPRDEQFF	TGTGCTAGTGGTTTAATAGCGGGGGGGCCAAGGGATGAGCAGTTCTTC	TRBD2	TRBV12-5	NA	TRBJ2-1
CASSPTQGNYGYTF	TGTGCCAGCAGCCCTACCCAGGGGAACTATGGCTACACCTTC	NA	TRBV7-2	few	TRBJ1-2
CASSLSGGPAYNEQFF	TGTGCCAGCAGCTTGTCCGGAGGGCCTGCCTACAATGAGCAGTTCTTC	NA	TRBV5-6	NA	TRBJ2-1
CASSSSTSGSTDTQYF	TGTGCCAGCAGCTCCTCAACTAGCGGCTCCACAGATACGCAGTATTTT	TRBD2	TRBV7-2	few	TRBJ2-3
CASSLLTSGAYEQYF	TGCGCCAGCAGCTTGCTCACTAGCGGTGCCTACGAGCAGTACTTC	TRBD2	TRBV5-1	NA	TRBJ2-7
CASSPIEGDTEAFF	TGCGCCAGCAGCCCGATTGAGGGGGACACTGAAGCTTTCTTT	NA	TRBV5-1	NA	TRBJ1-1
CAISHKGQGVGAQHF	TGTGCCATCAGTCACAAAGGACAGGGGGTTGGAGCCCAGCATTTT	TRBD1	TRBV10-3	NA	TRBJ1-5
CASKGGGPIVELFF	TGTGCCAGTAAGGGCGGGGGGCCAATTGTGGAGCTGTTTTTT	TRBD2	TRBV19	few	TRBJ2-2
CASSYGAGGTAGYTEAFF	TGCGCCAGCAGCTATGGGGCAGGGGGCACGGCCGGGTACACTGAAGCTTTCTTT	TRBD1	TRBV5-1	few	TRBJ1-1
CASSTGNSYNEQFF	TGTGCCAGCAGCACAGGGAACTCCTACAATGAGCAGTTCTTC	NA	TRBV5-6	few	TRBJ2-1
CASSLEVSGYGYTF	TGTGCCAGCAGCTTAGAAGTAAGCGGCTATGGCTACACCTTC	NA	TRBV7-9	NA	TRBJ1-2
CASSLWGQENEQYF	TGTGCCAGCAGTTTATGGGGACAGGAAAACGAGCAGTACTTC	TRBD1	TRBV27	few	TRBJ2-7
CASSFRLAGYKETQYF	TGCGCCAGCAGCTTCCGGCTAGCGGGGTATAAAGAGACCCAGTACTTC	TRBD2	TRBV5-1	few	TRBJ2-5
CASSDPRGYSYNEQFF	TGTGCCAGCAGTGATCCTCGGGGTTACTCCTACAATGAGCAGTTCTTC	NA	TRBV2	few	TRBJ2-1
CASSPGETQYF	TGTGCCAGCAGCCCGGGGGAGACCCAGTACTTC	NA	TRBV11-2	NA	TRBJ2-5
CARIRGQVTLYEQYF	TGTGCCAGAATTCGAGGGCAGGTGACTCTCTACGAGCAGTACTTC	NA	TRBV5-3	NA	TRBJ2-7
CASSYEGAGNTIYF	TGTGCCAGCAGTTACGAGGGTGCTGGAAACACCATATATTTT	NA	TRBV6-5	few	TRBJ1-3
CASSLGGISNYEQYF	TGTGCCAGCAGCTTGGGGGGAATCTCCAACTACGAGCAGTACTTC	NA	TRBV7-6	NA	TRBJ2-7
CASSPTGTGYSEQYF	TGTGCCAGCAGTCCAACCGGGACAGGGTATAGCGAGCAGTACTTC	TRBD1	TRBV6-5	few	TRBJ2-7
CASSSQGPDTQYF	TGTGCCAGCAGTTCCCAGGGGCCAGATACGCAGTATTTT	NA	TRBV27	few	TRBJ2-3
CASSPTGSSPYEQYF	TGCGCCAGCAGCCCGACAGGGAGTTCCCCCTACGAGCAGTACTTC	TRBD1	TRBV5-1	NA	TRBJ2-7
CASGLGEMVGETQYF	TGTGCTAGTGGTTTGGGGGAGATGGTCGGAGAGACCCAGTACTTC	NA	TRBV12-5	few	TRBJ2-5
CASSRGYTDTQYF	TGTGCCAGCAGCAGGGGTTACACAGATACGCAGTATTTT	NA	TRBV19	NA	TRBJ2-3
CASSSWGGNQPQHF	TGTGCCAGCAGCTCGTGGGGGGGCAATCAGCCCCAGCATTTT	NA	TRBV5-6	few	TRBJ1-5
CASSSGTSGTGELFF	TGTGCCAGCAGCTCCGGGACTAGCGGCACCGGGGAGCTGTTTTTT	TRBD2	TRBV9	few	TRBJ2-2
CASGLERDTEAFF	NA	NA	TRBV12-5	few	TRBJ1-1
CASSLTSGGTLKETQYF	TGCGCCAGCAGCTTGACTAGCGGGGGGACGTTAAAAGAGACCCAGTACTTC	TRBD2	TRBV5-1	NA	TRBJ2-5
CASSAGTSGGPQFF	TGCGCCAGCAGCGCCGGGACTAGCGGGGGGCCACAGTTCTTC	TRBD2	TRBV5-1	few	TRBJ2-1
CASRLSGTNTGELFF	TGTGCCAGCAGACTGTCCGGGACAAACACCGGGGAGCTGTTTTTT	NA	TRBV14	few	TRBJ2-2
CASSPGTSGGAGEQFF	TGTGCCAGCAGCCCCGGGACTAGCGGGGGGGCCGGTGAGCAGTTCTTC	TRBD2	TRBV9	NA	TRBJ2-1
CASRSIDRAEQYF	TGTGCCAGCAGATCGATCGACAGGGCCGAGCAGTACTTC	TRBD1	TRBV2	NA	TRBJ2-7
CASRYYNEQFF	TGTGCCAGCAGGTACTACAATGAGCAGTTCTTC	NA	TRBV2	few	TRBJ2-1
CASSNSSGTYNEQFF	TGTGCCAGCAGTAACTCAAGCGGGACCTACAATGAGCAGTTCTTC	TRBD2	TRBV6-4	few	TRBJ2-1
CASSLTGLGGELFF	TGTGCCAGCAGCCTTACAGGGCTTGGCGGGGAGCTGTTTTTT	NA	TRBV14	few	TRBJ2-2
CAWSPGGSHNEQFF	TGTGCCTGGAGTCCGGGGGGTTCTCACAATGAGCAGTTCTTC	TRBD2	TRBV30	few	TRBJ2-1
CASSYREISEKLFF	TGTGCCAGCAGCTACAGGGAGATAAGTGAAAAACTGTTTTTT	NA	TRBV5-6	few	TRBJ1-4
CASSQESLGTGREKLFF	TGTGCCAGCAGCCAAGAGAGTTTGGGGACAGGGAGGGAAAAACTGTTTTTT	TRBD1	TRBV4-2	few	TRBJ1-4
CASSAGQVPSSYGYTF	TGCGCCAGCAGCGCGGGACAGGTCCCCTCATCCTATGGCTACACCTTC	TRBD1	TRBV5-1	NA	TRBJ1-2
CASTFDPGIQNTEAFF	TGTGCCAGTACCTTCGATCCCGGGATTCAGAACACTGAAGCTTTCTTT	NA	TRBV19	NA	TRBJ1-1
CASSLGATLGDTQYF	TGTGCCAGCAGCTTGGGGGCCACACTCGGTGATACGCAGTATTTT	NA	TRBV5-6	NA	TRBJ2-3
CASSPNEDTQYF	TGTGCCAGCTCACCCAATGAGGATACGCAGTATTTT	NA	TRBV18	few	TRBJ2-3
CASSLGVGGSYEQYF	TGTGCCAGCAGCTTGGGGGTAGGGGGCTCCTACGAGCAGTACTTC	NA	TRBV5-4	few	TRBJ2-7
CASSLGGGGSADTQYF	TGTGCCAGCAGCTTGGGAGGGGGGGGCAGTGCAGATACGCAGTATTTT	NA	TRBV5-4	few	TRBJ2-3
CASSRESGTRYNEQFF	TGTGCCAGCAGCCGTGAATCCGGGACTAGATACAATGAGCAGTTCTTC	TRBD2	TRBV7-2	NA	TRBJ2-1
CASSGQGAVNTEAFF	TGTGCCAGCAGCGGACAGGGGGCGGTCAACACTGAAGCTTTCTTT	TRBD1	TRBV9	NA	TRBJ1-1
CASSLGTGTEAFF	TGTGCCAGTAGCCTGGGAACAGGCACTGAAGCTTTCTTT	NA	TRBV19	NA	TRBJ1-1
CASSRDSGLGSEQYF	TGTGCCAGCAGCAGAGATAGCGGACTCGGGAGCGAGCAGTACTTC	NA	TRBV21-1	few	TRBJ2-7
CASSLRGGGEQFF	TGTGCCAGCAGCTTGCGGGGGGGCGGCGAGCAGTTCTTC	TRBD2	TRBV5-6	few	TRBJ2-1
CASSIGPPGGTERYGYTF	TGTGCCAGCTCAATAGGACCCCCGGGAGGGACGGAACGTTATGGCTACACCTTC	NA	TRBV18	NA	TRBJ1-2
CASTNRRPGQGGSPLHF	TGTGCCAGCACCAACCGCCGCCCGGGACAGGGCGGTTCACCCCTCCACTTT	NA	TRBV21-1	few	TRBJ1-6
CASSLLGVGTEAFF	TGTGCCAGTAGTCTCCTGGGAGTGGGCACTGAAGCTTTCTTT	NA	TRBV19	NA	TRBJ1-1
CASSEPGQYNQYF	TGTGCCAGCAGTGAGCCGGGACAATACAATCAGTACTTC	NA	TRBV6-1	NA	TRBJ2-7
CASSLEAPADSPLHF	TGCGCCAGCAGCTTGGAGGCCCCCGCGGATTCACCCCTCCACTTT	NA	TRBV5-1	NA	TRBJ1-6